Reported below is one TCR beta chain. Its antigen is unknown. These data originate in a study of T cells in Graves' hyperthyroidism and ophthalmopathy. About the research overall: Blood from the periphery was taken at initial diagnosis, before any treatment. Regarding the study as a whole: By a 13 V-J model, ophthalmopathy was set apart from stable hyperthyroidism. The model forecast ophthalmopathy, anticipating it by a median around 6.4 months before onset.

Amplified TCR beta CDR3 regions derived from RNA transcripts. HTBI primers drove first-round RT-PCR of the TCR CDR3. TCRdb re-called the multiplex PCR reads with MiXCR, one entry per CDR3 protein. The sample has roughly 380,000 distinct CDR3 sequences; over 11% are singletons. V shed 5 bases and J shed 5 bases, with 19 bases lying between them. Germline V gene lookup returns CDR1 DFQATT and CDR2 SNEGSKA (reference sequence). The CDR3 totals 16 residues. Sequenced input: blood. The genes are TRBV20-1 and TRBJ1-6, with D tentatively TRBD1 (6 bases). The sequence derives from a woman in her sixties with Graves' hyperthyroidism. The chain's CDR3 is CSAAAHGRGNNSPLHF. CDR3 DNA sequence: TGCAGTGCTGCGGCCCACGGCAGGGGAAATAATTCACCCCTCCACTTT.